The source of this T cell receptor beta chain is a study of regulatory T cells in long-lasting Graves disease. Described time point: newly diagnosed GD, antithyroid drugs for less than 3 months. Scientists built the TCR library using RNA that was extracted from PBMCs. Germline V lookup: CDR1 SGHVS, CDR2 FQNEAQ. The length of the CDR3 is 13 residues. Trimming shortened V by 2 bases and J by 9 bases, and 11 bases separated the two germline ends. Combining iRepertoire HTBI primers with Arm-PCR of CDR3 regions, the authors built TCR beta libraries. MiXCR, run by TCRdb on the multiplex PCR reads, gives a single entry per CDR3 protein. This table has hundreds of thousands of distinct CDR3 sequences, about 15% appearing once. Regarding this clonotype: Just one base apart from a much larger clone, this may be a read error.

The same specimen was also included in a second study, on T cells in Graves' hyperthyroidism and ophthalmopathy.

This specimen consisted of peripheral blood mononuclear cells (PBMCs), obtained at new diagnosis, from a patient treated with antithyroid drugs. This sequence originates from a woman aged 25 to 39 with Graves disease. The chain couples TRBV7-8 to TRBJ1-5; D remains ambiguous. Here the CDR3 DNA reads TGTGCCAGCAGCTTAAAGGGCCATCGGCCCCAGCATTTT. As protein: CASSLKGHRPQHF.